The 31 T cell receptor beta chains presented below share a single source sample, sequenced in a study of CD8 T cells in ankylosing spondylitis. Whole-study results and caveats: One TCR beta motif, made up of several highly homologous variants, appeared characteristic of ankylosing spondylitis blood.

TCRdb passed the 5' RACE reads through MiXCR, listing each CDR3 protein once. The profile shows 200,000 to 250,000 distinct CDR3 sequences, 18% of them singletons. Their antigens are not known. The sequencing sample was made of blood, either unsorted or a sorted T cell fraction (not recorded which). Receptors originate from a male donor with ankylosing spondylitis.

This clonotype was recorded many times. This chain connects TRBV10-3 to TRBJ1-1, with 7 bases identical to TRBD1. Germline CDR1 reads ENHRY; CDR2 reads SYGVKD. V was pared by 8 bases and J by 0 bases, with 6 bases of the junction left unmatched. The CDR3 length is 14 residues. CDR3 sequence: CAIGGQNMNTEAFF. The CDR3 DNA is TGTGCCATCGGGGGACAGAACATGAACACTGAAGCTTTCTTT.

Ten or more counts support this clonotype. The chain's CDR3 is CASSLADHDGYTF. The CDR3 coding sequence is TGCGCCAGCAGCTTGGCCGATCACGATGGCTACACCTTC. J is TRBJ1-2 and V is TRBV5-1, with D unresolved. The germline CDR1 and CDR2 sequences are SGHRS and YFSETQ. The CDR3 spans 13 residues. Trimming left V 0 bases short and J 6 bases short, with 9 bases between.

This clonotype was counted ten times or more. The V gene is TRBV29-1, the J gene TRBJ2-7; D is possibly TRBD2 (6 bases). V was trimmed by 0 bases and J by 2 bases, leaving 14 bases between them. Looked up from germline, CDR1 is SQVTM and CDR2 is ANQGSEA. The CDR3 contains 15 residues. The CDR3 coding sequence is TGCAGCGTTGAAGATGAACTAACGGGGGCCTACGAGCAGTACTTC. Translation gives CSVEDELTGAYEQYF.

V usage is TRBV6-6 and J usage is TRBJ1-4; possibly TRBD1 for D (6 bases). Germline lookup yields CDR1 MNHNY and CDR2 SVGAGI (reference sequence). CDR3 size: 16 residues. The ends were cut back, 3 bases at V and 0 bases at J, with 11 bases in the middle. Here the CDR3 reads CASSYQGTATNEKLFF. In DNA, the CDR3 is TGTGCCAGCAGTTATCAGGGGACGGCAACTAATGAAAAACTGTTTTTT.

The DNA for the CDR3 is TGTGCCACCAGCAGACAGATCAATCAGCCCCAGCATTTT. As protein: CATSRQINQPQHF. The chain carries TRBV15 and TRBJ1-5; D is unresolved. This CDR3 comprises 13 residues. The ends were cut back, 2 bases at V and 3 bases at J, with 5 bases in the middle. Germline CDR1 is LNHNV and CDR2 is YYDKDF (reference sequence). Based on the CDR3 plus reference TRBV15 and TRBJ1-5, the full variable domain is DAMVIQNPRYQVTQFGKPVTLSCSQTLNHNVMYWYQQKSSQAPKLLFHYYDKDFNNEADTPDNFQSRRPNTSFCFLDIRSPGLGDTAMYLCATSRQINQPQHFGDGTRLSIL.

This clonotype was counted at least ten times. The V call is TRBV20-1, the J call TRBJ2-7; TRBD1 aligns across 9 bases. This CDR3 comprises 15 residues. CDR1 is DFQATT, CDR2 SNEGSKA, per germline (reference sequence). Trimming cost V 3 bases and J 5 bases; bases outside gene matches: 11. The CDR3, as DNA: TGCAGTGCTAGGGACCTCGGGACAGGGTACCACGAGCAGTACTTC. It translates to CSARDLGTGYHEQYF.

In nucleotides, the CDR3 is TGCAGTGCTAGAGATTTTGGGTCTTGGACCGGGGAGCTGTTTTTT. Its protein product is CSARDFGSWTGELFF. The chain couples TRBV20-1 to TRBJ2-2; no definite D call. There are 15 residues in the CDR3. Trimming took off 0 bases at V and 5 bases at J, with 13 bases between the two ends. CDR1 DFQATT and CDR2 SNEGSKA come from the germline V gene (reference sequence).

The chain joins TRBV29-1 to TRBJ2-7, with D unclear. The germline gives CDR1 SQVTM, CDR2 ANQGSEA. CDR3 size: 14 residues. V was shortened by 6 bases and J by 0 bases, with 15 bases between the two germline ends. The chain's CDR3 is CSVAEDSSSYEQYF. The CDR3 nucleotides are TGCAGCGTAGCTGAAGACTCCAGCTCCTACGAGCAGTACTTC.

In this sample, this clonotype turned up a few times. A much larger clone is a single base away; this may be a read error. The CDR3 DNA sequence: TGTGCCAGCAGTTTAGCGTGGAGCACAGATACGCAGTATTTT. The encoded protein is CASSLAWSTDTQYF. The rearrangement uses TRBV27 and TRBJ2-3; D is undetermined. Germline CDR1 reads MNHEY; CDR2 reads SMNVEV (reference sequence). Trimming took off 2 bases at V and 0 bases at J, with 6 bases between the two ends. CDR3 size: 14 residues.

CDR3 DNA: TGCAGTGCTAGAATTGTAAGGCCCGGACAAGAGACCCAGTACTTC. Amino acids: CSARIVRPGQETQYF. The gene calls are TRBV20-1 and TRBJ2-5; D gene uncertain. V dropped 2 bases and J dropped 2 bases, with 15 bases sitting between them. The germline gives CDR1 DFQATT, CDR2 SNEGSKA (reference sequence). This CDR3 spans 15 amino acids.

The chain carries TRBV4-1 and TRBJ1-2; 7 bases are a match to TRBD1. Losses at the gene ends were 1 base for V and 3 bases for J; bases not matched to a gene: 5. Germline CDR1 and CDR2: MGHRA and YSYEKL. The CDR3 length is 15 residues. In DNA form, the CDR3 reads TGCGCCAGCAGCCAAGTGGTAGGGGGCGACTATGGCTACACCTTC. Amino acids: CASSQVVGGDYGYTF.

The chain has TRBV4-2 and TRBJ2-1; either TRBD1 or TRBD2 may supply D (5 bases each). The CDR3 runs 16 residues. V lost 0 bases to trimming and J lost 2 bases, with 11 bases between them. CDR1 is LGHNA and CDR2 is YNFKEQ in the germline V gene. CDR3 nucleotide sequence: TGTGCCAGCAGCCAAGACCGGGACGGGGCCTACAATGAGCAGTTCTTC. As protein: CASSQDRDGAYNEQFF.

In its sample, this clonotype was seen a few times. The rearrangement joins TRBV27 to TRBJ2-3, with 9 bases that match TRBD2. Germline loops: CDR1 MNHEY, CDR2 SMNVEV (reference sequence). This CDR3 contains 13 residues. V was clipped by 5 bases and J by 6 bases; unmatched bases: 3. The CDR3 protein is CASSPGTSDTQYF. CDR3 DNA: TGTGCCAGCAGTCCGGGGACTAGCGATACGCAGTATTTT.

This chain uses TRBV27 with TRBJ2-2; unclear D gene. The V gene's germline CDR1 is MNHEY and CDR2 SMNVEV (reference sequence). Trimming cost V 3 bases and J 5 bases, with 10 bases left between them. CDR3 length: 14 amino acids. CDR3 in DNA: TGTGCCAGCAGTTTCCCCCCAGCTACCGGGGAGCTGTTTTTT. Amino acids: CASSFPPATGELFF.

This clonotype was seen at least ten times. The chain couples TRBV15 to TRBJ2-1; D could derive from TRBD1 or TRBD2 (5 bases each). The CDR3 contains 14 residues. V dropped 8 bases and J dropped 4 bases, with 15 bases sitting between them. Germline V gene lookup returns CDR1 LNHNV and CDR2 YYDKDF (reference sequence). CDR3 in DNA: TGTGCCACCTCAAACGGGGCCGCTTACAATGAGCAGTTCTTC. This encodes CATSNGAAYNEQFF.

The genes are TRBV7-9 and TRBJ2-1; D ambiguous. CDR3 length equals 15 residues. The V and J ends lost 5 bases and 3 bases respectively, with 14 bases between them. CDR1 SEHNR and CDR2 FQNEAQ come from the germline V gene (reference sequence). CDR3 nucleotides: TGTGCCAGCAGCCCACCAACCAACAGCTACAATGAGCAGTTCTTC. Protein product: CASSPPTNSYNEQFF. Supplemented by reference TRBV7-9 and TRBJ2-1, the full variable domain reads DTGVSQNPRHKITKRGQNVTFRCDPISEHNRLYWYRQTLGQGPEFLTYFQNEAQLEKSRLLSDRFSAERPKGSFSTLEIQRTEQGDSAMYLCASSPPTNSYNEQFFGPGTRLTVL.

This CDR3 is CASSGNGQRYTDTQYF. The DNA for the CDR3 is TGTGCCAGCAGTGGAAACGGACAGCGATACACAGATACGCAGTATTTT. V usage is TRBV6-1 and J usage is TRBJ2-3; weak D call: TRBD1 (6 bases). CDR3 length: 16 amino acids. The germline V gene encodes CDR1 MNHNS and CDR2 SASEGT. With 4 bases removed from V and 2 bases from J, the gap between germline ends came to 16 bases.

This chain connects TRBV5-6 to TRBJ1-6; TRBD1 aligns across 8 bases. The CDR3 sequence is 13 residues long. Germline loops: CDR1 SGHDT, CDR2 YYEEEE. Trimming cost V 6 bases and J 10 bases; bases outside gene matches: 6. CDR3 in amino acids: CASKGQGASPLHF. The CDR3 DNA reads TGTGCCAGCAAGGGGCAGGGGGCCTCACCCCTCCACTTT.

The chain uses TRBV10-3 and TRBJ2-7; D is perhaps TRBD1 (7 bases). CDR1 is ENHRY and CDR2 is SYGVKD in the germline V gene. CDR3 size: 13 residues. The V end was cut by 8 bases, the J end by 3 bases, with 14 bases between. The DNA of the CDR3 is TGTGCCATCGCGGGCGGGACAGTCTACGAGCAGTACTTC. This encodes CAIAGGTVYEQYF.

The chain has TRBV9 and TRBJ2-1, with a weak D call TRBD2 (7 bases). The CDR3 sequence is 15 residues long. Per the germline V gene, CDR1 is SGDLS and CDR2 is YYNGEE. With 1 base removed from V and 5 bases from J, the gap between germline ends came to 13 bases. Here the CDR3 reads CASSVTGGPNNEQFF. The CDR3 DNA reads TGTGCCAGCAGCGTAACCGGGGGGCCTAACAATGAGCAGTTCTTC.

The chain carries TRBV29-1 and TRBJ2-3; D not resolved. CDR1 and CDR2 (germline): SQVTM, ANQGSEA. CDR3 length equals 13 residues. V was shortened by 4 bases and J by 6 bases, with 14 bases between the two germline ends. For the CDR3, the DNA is TGCAGCGTTGGGGCTGGGTGGTCGGATACGCAGTATTTT. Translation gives CSVGAGWSDTQYF.

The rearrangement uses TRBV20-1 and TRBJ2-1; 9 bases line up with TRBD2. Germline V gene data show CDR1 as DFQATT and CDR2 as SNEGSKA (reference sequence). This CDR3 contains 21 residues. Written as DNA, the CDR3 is TGCAGGGCTCCGACCCGGGGTGTGGTTCCCGGCGGGGGGGTCAGCTACAATGAGCAGTTCTTC. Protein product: CRAPTRGVVPGGGVSYNEQFF.

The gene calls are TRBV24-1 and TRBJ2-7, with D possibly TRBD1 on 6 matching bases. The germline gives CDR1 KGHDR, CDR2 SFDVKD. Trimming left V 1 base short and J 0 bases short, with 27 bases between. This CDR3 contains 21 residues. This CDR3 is CATSDFPGVRYRIRGSYEQYF. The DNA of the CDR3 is TGTGCCACCAGTGATTTCCCAGGGGTGAGGTACCGGATTCGGGGCTCCTACGAGCAGTACTTC.

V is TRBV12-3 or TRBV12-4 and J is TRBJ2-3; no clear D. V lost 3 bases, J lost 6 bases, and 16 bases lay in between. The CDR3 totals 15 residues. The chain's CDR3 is CASSFGQFLGDTQYF. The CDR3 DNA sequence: TGTGCCAGCAGTTTCGGTCAGTTCCTCGGGGATACGCAGTATTTT.

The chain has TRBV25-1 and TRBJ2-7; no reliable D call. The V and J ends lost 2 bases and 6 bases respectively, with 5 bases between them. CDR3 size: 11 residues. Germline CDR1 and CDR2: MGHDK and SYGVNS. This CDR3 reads CASSEEREQYF. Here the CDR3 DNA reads TGTGCCAGCAGTGAAGAACGCGAGCAGTACTTC.

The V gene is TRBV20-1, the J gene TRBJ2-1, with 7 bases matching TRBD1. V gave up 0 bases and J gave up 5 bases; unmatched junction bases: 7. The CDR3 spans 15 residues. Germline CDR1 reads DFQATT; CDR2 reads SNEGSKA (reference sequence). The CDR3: CSAREEWTGDNEQFF. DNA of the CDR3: TGCAGTGCTAGAGAGGAATGGACAGGCGACAATGAGCAGTTCTTC.

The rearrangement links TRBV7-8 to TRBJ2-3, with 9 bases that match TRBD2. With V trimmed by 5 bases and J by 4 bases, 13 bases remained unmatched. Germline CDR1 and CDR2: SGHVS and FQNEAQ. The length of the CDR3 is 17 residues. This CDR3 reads CASSRGGAFFEPDTQYF. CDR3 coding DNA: TGTGCCAGCAGCCGCGGGGGGGCCTTCTTCGAGCCAGATACGCAGTATTTT.

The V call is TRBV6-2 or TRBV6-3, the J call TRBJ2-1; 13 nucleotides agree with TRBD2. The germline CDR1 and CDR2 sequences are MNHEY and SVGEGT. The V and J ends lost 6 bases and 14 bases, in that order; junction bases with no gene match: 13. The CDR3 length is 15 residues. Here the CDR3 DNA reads TGTGCCAGCAGCCCGCAGGGGACTAGCGGGGCGTCAGAGTTCTTC. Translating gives CASSPQGTSGASEFF.

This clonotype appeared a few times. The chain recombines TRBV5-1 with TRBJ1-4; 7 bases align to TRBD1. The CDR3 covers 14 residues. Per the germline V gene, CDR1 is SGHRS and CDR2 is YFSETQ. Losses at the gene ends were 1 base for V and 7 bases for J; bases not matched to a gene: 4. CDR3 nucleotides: TGCGCCAGCAGCTTGAGAGGGGGCTTTGAAAAACTGTTTTTT. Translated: CASSLRGGFEKLFF.

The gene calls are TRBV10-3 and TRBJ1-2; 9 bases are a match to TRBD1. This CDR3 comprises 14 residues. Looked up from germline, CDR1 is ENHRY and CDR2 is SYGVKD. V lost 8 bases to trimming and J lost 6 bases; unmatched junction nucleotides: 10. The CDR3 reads CAIGGQGPFDGYTF. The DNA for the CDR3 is TGTGCCATCGGAGGACAGGGGCCTTTTGATGGCTACACCTTC.

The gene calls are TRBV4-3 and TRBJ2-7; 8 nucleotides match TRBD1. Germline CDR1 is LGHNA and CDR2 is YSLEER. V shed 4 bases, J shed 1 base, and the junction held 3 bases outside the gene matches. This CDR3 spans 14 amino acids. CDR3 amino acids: CASSPHRGSYEQYF. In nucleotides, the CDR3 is TGCGCCAGCAGCCCTCACAGGGGGTCCTACGAGCAGTACTTC.